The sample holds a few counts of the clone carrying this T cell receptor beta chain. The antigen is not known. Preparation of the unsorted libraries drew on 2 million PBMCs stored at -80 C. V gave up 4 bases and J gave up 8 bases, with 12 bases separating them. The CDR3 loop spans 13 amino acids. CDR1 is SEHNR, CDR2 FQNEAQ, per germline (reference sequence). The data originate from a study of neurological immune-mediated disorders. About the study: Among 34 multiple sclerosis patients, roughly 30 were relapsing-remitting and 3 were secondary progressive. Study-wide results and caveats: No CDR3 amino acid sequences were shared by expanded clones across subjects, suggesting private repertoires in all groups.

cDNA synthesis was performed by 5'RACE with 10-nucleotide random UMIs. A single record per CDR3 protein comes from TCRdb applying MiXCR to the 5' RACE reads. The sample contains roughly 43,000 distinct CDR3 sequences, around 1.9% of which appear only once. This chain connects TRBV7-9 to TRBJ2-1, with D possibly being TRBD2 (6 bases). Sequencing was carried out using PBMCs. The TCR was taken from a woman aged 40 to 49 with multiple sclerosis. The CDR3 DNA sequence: TGTGCCAGCAGCTCGGGACTTCAGGATGAGCAGTTCTTC. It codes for CASSSGLQDEQFF.